This entry is about one T cell receptor beta chain. The entry originates in a study of shared clonotypes between healthy human individuals. Produced via immunoSEQ multiplex PCR; TCRdb's table is partial and in-frame only. The sample consists of about 1.5 million clones, 95% to 99% of them appearing once. The CDR3 has 18 amino acids. Trimming removed 0 bases from V and 2 bases from J; junction bases left unmatched: 8. Germline CDR1 is SGHRS and CDR2 is YFSETQ. This receptor was identified in a man aged 30 to 45 in good health. The V call is TRBV5-1, the J call TRBJ2-2; 9 bases line up with TRBD1. Specimen: naive CD4+ T cells sorted from blood. Subset: CD45RA+ positively selected. The CDR3 coding sequence is TGCGCCAGCAGCTTGGCCTGGAGGGGACAGGGAAACACCGGGGAGCTGTTTTTT. Its protein is CASSLAWRGQGNTGELFF.